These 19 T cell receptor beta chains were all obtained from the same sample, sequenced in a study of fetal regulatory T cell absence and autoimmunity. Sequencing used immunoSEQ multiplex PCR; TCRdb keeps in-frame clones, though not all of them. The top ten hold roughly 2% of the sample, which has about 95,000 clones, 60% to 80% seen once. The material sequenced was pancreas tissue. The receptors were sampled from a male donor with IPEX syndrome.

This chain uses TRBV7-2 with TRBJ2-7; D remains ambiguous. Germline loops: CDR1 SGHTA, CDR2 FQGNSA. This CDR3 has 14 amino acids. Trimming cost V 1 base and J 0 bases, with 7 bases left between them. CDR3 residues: CASSLEGFSYEQYF. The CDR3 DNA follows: TGTGCCAGCAGCTTAGAGGGATTCTCCTACGAGCAGTACTTC.

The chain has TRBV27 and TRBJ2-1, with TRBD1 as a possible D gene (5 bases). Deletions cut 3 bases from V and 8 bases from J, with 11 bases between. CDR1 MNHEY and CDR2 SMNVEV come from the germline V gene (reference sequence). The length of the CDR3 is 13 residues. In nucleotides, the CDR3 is TGTGCCAGCAGTTTGCAGGGATTCCATGAGCAGTTCTTC. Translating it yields CASSLQGFHEQFF.

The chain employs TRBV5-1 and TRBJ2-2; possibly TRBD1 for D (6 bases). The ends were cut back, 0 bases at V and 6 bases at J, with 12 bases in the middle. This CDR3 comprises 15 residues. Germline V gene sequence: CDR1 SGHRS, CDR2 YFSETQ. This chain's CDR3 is CASSLVTNRAGELFF. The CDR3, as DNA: TGCGCCAGCAGCTTGGTTACGAACAGGGCCGGGGAGCTGTTTTTT.

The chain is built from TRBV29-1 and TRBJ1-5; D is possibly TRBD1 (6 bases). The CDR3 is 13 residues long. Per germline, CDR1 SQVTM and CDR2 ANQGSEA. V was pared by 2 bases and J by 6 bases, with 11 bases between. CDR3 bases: TGCAGCGTTGAATACAGGGCGGCTCAGCCCCAGCATTTT. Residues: CSVEYRAAQPQHF.

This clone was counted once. This CDR3 reads CASSQWTATTGELFF. The CDR3 DNA follows: TGCGCCAGCAGCCAGTGGACAGCAACCACCGGGGAGCTGTTTTTT. This sequence joins TRBV4-3 and TRBJ2-2; D possibly corresponds to TRBD1 (6 bases). Germline CDR1 is LGHNA and CDR2 is YSLEER. This CDR3 is built from 15 residues. V was pared by 3 bases and J by 4 bases, with 12 bases between.

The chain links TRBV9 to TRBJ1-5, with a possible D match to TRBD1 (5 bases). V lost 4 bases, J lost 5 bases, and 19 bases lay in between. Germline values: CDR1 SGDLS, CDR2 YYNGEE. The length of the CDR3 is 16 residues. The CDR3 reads CASSFQDRVLYQPQHF. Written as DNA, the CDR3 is TGTGCCAGCAGCTTCCAAGACAGAGTTTTGTATCAGCCCCAGCATTTT. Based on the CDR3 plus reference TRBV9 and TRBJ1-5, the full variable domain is DSGVTQTPKHLITATGQRVTLRCSPRSGDLSVYWYQQSLDQGLQFLIQYYNGEERAKGNILERFSAQQFPDLHSELNLSSLELGDSALYFCASSFQDRVLYQPQHFGDGTRLSIL.

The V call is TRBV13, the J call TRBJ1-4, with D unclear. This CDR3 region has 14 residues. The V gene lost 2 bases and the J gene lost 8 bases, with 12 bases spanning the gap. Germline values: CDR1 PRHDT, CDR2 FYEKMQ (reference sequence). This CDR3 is CASSLSLEREKLFF. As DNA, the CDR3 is TGTGCCAGCAGCTTATCACTAGAACGAGAAAAACTGTTTTTT.

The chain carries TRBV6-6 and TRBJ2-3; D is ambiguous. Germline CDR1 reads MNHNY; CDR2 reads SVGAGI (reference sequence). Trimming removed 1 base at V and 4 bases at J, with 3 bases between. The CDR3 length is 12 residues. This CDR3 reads CASSYWADTQYF. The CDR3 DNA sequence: TGTGCCAGCAGTTACTGGGCAGATACGCAGTATTTT.

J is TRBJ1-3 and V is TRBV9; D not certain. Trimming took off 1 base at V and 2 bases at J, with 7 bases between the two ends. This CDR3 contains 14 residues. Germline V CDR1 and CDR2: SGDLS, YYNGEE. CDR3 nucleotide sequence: TGTGCCAGCAGCGTATGGTCGACTGGAAACACCATATATTTT. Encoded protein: CASSVWSTGNTIYF.

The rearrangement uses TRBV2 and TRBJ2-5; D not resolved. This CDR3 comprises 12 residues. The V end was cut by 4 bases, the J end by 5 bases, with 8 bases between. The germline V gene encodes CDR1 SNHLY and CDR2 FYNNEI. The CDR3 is CASSVEVETQYF. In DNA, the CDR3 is TGTGCCAGCAGTGTGGAAGTTGAGACCCAGTACTTC.

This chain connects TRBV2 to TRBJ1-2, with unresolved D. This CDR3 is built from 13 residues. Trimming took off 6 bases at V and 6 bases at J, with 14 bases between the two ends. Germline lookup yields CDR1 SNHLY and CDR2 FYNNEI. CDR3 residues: CASSLLYPDGYTF. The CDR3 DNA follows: TGTGCCAGCAGCCTACTATACCCGGATGGCTACACCTTC.

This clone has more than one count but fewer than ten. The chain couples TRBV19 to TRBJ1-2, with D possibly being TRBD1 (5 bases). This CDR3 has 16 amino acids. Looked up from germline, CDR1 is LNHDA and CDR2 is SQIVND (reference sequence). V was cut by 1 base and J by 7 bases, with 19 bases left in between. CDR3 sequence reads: CASSIGWDGRTAGYTF. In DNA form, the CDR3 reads TGTGCCAGTAGTATAGGGTGGGACGGCCGGACTGCTGGCTACACCTTC. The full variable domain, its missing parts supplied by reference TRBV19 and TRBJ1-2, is DGGITQSPKYLFRKEGQNVTLSCEQNLNHDAMYWYRQDPGQGLRLIYYSQIVNDFQKGDIAEGYSVSREKKESFPLTVTSAQKNPTAFYLCASSIGWDGRTAGYTFGSGTRLTVV.

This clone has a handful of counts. The CDR3 sequence: CASSPGQWYQPQHF. DNA for the CDR3: TGTGCCAGTAGTCCCGGACAGTGGTATCAGCCCCAGCATTTT. This chain joins TRBV19 and TRBJ1-5, with D tentatively TRBD1 (6 bases). Trimming pared 5 bases from V and 5 bases from J, leaving 13 bases between. CDR3 length equals 14 residues. The germline CDR1 and CDR2 sequences are LNHDA and SQIVND (reference sequence).

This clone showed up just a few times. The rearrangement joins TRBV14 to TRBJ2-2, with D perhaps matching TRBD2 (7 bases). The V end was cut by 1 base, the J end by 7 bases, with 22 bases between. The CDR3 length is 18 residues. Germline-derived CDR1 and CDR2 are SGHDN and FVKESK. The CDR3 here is CASSQALGGRRFGGELFF. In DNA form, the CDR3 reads TGTGCCAGCAGCCAAGCCCTCGGGGGGCGTCGTTTTGGCGGGGAGCTGTTTTTT.

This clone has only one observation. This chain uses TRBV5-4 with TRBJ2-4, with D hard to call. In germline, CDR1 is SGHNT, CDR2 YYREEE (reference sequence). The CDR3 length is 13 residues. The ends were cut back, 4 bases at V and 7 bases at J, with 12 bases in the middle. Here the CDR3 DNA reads TGTGCCAGCAGCCTGGACGGGCTGAACATTCAGTACTTC. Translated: CASSLDGLNIQYF.

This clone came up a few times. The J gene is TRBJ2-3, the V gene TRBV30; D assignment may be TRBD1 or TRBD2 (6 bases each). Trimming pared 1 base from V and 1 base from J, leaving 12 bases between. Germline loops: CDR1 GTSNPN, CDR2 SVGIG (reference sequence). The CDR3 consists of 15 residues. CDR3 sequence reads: CAWSGNREGTDTQYF. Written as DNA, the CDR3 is TGTGCCTGGAGTGGAAACAGGGAGGGCACAGATACGCAGTATTTT.

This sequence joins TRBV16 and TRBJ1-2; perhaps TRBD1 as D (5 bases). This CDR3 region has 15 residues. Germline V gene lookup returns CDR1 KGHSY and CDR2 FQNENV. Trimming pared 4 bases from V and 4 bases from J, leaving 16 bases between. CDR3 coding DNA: TGTGCCAGCAGCCGACTCAGGGAAGGAGGCTATGGCTACACCTTC. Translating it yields CASSRLREGGYGYTF. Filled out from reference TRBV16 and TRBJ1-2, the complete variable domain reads GEEVAQTPKHLVRGEGQKAKLYCAPIKGHSYVFWYQQVLKNEFKFLISFQNENVFDETGMPKERFSAKCLPNSPCSLEIQATKLEDSAVYFCASSRLREGGYGYTFGSGTRLTVV.

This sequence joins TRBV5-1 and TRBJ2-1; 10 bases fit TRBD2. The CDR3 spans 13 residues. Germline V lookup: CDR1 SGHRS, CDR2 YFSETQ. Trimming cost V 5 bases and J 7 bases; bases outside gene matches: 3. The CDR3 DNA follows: TGCGCCAGCAGAGCGGGGGGGCCAAATGAGCAGTTCTTC. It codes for CASRAGGPNEQFF. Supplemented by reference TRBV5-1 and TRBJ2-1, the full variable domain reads KAGVTQTPRYLIKTRGQQVTLSCSPISGHRSVSWYQQTPGQGLQFLFEYFSETQRNKGNFPGRFSGRQFSNSRSEMNVSTLELGDSALYLCASRAGGPNEQFFGPGTRLTVL.

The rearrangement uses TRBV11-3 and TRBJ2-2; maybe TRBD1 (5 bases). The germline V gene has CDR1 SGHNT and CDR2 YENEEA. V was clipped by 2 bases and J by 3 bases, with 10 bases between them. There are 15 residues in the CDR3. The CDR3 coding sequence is TGTGCCAGCAGCTTACAGGGTGAGGACACCGGGGAGCTGTTTTTT. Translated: CASSLQGEDTGELFF. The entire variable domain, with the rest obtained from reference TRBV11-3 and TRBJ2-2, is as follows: EAGVVQSPRYKIIEKKQPVAFWCNPISGHNTLYWYLQNLGQGPELLIRYENEEAVDDSQLPKDRFSAERLKGVDSTLKIQPAELGDSAVYLCASSLQGEDTGELFFGEGSRLTVL.